The clone carrying this T cell receptor beta chain showed up just once. Antigen specificity is unknown. The data stem from a study of OX40 agonist ivuxolimab in advanced cancers. In the study overall: Dose-escalation patients suffered from hepatocellular carcinoma, melanoma, renal cell or head and neck cancer. Three individuals attained partial responses, comprising one hepatocellular carcinoma case and two cutaneous melanoma cases. Overall study results and limits: In the 0.1 to 3.0 mg/kg range, CD4+ and CD8+ blood T cells had expanded clonally by week 6. Those patients achieving a partial response at 0.1-3.0 mg/kg showed among the lowest clonal expansion.

Germline V gives CDR1 SNHLY, CDR2 FYNNEI. The CDR3 loop spans 13 amino acids. V lost 4 bases and J 2 bases, leaving 8 bases between the germline ends. Generated by immunoSEQ multiplex PCR, the TCRdb table keeps only in-frame clones and is missing some. The sample has about 70,000 clones; 82% are singletons. The V call is TRBV2, the J call TRBJ1-1; tentative D call: TRBD1 (6 bases). The clonotype was recovered from an adult with an advanced solid tumor such as melanoma, head and neck, liver or kidney cancer. The sequenced sample was CD4+ or CD8+ T cells sorted from blood, obtained in a trial of the OX40 agonist ivuxolimab. The CDR3 spells CASSGDTNTEAFF. In DNA, the CDR3 is TGTGCCAGCAGTGGGGACACTAACACTGAAGCTTTCTTT.